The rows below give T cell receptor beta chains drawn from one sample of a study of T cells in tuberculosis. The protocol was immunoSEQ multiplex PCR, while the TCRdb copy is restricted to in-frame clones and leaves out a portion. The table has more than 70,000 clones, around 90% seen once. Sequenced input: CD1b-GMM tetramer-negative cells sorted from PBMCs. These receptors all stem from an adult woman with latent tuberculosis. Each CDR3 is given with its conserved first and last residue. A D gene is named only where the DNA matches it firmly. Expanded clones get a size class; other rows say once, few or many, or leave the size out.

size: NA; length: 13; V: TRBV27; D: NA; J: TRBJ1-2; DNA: TGTGCCAGCAGTTTAAGGGGCGTTGGTGGCTACACCTTC; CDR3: CASSLRGVGGYTF
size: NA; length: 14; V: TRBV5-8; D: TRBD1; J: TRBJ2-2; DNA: TGTGCCAGCAGGGACAGGTTCCGGACCGGGGAGCTGTTTTTT; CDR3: CASRDRFRTGELFF
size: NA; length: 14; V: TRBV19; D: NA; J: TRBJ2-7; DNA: TGTGCCAGTAGTATAGGCGGGGCTACGCGGGAGCAGTACTTC; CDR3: CASSIGGATREQYF
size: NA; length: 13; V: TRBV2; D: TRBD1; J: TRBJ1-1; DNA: TGTGCCAGCAGCGCCCTGGGACAGGGAGGTGCTTTCTTT; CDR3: CASSALGQGGAFF
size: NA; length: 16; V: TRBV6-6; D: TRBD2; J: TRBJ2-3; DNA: TGTGCCAGCAGAGACAGACTAGCGGGGGGGTGGGATACGCAGTATTTT; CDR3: CASRDRLAGGWDTQYF
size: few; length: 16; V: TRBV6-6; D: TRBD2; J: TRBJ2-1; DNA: TGTGCCAGCAGTTACTCAGGCGGGGGGCTTTACAATGAGCAGTTCTTC; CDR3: CASSYSGGGLYNEQFF
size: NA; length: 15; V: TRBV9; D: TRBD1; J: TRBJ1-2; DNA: TGTGCCAGCAGCGCATTGAATGGGACAGGAAAGAATCCGAACTTC; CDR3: CASSALNGTGKNPNF
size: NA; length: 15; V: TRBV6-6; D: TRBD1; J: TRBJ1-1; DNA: TGTGCCAGCAGTTATCCGGGACAGGGGGCTCCTGAAGCTTTCTTT; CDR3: CASSYPGQGAPEAFF
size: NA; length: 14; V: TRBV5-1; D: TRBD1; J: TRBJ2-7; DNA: TGCGCCAGCAGCTTGGGTCAGGGGGAGCGCGAGCAGTACTTC; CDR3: CASSLGQGEREQYF
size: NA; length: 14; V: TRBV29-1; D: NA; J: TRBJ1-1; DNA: TGCAGCGCGATATTGGCAGGGCGGAACACTGAAGCTTTCTTT; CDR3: CSAILAGRNTEAFF
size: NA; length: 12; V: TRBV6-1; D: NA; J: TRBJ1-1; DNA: TGTGCCAGCATTCGGGGATCCAATGAAGCTTTCTTT; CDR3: CASIRGSNEAFF
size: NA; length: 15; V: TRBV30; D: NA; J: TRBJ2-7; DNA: TGTGCCTGGAGTGCCGGGATCCGGGTCTCCTACGAGCAGTACTTC; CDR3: CAWSAGIRVSYEQYF
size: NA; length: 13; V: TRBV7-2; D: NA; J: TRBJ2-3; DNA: TGTGCCAGCAGCTCCCGAACTAGTGATACGCAGTATTTT; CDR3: CASSSRTSDTQYF
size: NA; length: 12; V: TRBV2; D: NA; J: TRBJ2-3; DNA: TGTGCCAGCCGGCGGTACACAGATACGCAGTATTTT; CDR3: CASRRYTDTQYF
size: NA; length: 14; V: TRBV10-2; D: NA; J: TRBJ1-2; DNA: TGCGCCAGCAGTGAGCAGGGCGCTAACTATGGCTACACCTTC; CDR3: CASSEQGANYGYTF
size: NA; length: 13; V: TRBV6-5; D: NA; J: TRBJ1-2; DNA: TGTGCCAGCAGTTGGGGGCAGAACTATGGCTACACCTTC; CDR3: CASSWGQNYGYTF
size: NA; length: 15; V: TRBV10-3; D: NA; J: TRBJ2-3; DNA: TGTGCCATCAGGATCGGACACCAAAGCACAGATACGCAGTATTTT; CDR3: CAIRIGHQSTDTQYF
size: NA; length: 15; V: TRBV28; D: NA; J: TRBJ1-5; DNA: TGTGCCAGCAGTTCCCGGGGGGGGCACAATCAGCCCCAGCATTTT; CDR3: CASSSRGGHNQPQHF
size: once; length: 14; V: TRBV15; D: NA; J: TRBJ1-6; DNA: TGTGCCACCAGCAGAGATATCGCCGGTTCACCCCTCCACTTT; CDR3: CATSRDIAGSPLHF
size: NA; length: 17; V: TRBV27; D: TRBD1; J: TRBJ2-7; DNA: TGTGCCAGCAGTTTAAGAGGACAGGGGGCGAAGTCCTACGAGCAGTACTTC; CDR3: CASSLRGQGAKSYEQYF
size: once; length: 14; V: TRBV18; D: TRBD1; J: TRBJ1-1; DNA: TGTGCCAGCTCACGGGGACAGTTTCACACTGAAGCTTTCTTT; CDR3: CASSRGQFHTEAFF
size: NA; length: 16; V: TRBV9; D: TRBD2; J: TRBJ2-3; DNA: TGTGCCAGCAGCGTCAAAGCGGGGGGGCCTGTAGATACGCAGTATTTT; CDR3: CASSVKAGGPVDTQYF
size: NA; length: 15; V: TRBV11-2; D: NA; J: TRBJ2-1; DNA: TGTGCCAGCAGCCGTGATGGGGCCGGTTTCGATGAGCAGTTCTTC; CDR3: CASSRDGAGFDEQFF
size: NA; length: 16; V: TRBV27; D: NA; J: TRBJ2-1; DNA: TGTGCCAGCAGTTTATCGGCGTGGGCCCCATACAATGAGCAGTTCTTC; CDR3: CASSLSAWAPYNEQFF
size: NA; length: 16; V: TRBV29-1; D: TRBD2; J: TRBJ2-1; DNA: TGCAGCGCTGGGGGGGTAGCGGGAGGCTTCTACAATGAGCAGTTCTTC; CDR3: CSAGGVAGGFYNEQFF
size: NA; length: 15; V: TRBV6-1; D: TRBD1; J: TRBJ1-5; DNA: TGTGCCAGCATTCAGACAGGGCCTAGCAATCAGCCCCAGCATTTT; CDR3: CASIQTGPSNQPQHF
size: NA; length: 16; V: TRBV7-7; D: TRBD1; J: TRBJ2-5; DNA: TGTGCTAGCAGCTCCGGGACAGGGGGCTCGGGGGAGACCCAGTACTTC; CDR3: CASSSGTGGSGETQYF
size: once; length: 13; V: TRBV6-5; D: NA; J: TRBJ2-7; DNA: TGTGCCAGCAGTTACGATGACAGCTACGAGCAGTACTTC; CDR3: CASSYDDSYEQYF